Below, 22 T cell receptor beta chains from the same sample are listed, as sequenced in a study of CD8+CD57+ T cells in acquired aplastic anemia. Genomic DNA constituted the template upon which TCR beta VDJ and CDR3 profiling was performed. TCRdb ran MiXCR on the reads and lists one entry per CDR3 protein. Here the sample spans a few hundred thousand distinct CDR3 sequences, 30% to 35% being singletons. The sample consisted of sorted CD4+, CD8+, or CD8+CD57+ T cells (not recorded which) from PBMCs. The receptors here all came from a human donor in good health, serving as a control.

This clonotype was detected many times. CDR3 sequence (DNA): TGTGCCAGCAGTTATCCCGACAGGGTGGCTGGCTACACCTTC. Protein: CASSYPDRVAGYTF. The rearrangement uses TRBV12-3 or TRBV12-4 and TRBJ1-2, with TRBD1 matching 7 bases. With V trimmed by 4 bases and J by 7 bases, 9 bases remained unmatched. CDR3 length: 14 residues.

This clonotype was seen ten or more times. V and J are TRBV2 and TRBJ2-1; D gene ambiguous. V lost 7 bases and J 0 bases, leaving 7 bases between the germline ends. The CDR3 is 13 residues long. Germline V gives CDR1 SNHLY, CDR2 FYNNEI. This CDR3 is CASKDFSYNEQFF. In DNA, the CDR3 is TGTGCCAGCAAAGACTTCTCCTACAATGAGCAGTTCTTC.

This clonotype was counted ten times or more. The junction departs from germline at one end; a sequencing error may be responsible. The rearrangement uses TRBV12-3 or TRBV12-4 and TRBJ1-2; D is unclear. The CDR3 length is 13 residues. The CDR3 DNA reads as TGCGCCAGCAGTCCGGACGGGAACTATGGCTACACCTTC. Translated: CASSPDGNYGYTF.

This clonotype was detected a few times. At one of its ends the junction is not consistent with the germline gene, which may arise from a read error. The rearrangement uses TRBV18 and TRBJ1-6, with 9 positions matching TRBD1. This CDR3 spans 13 amino acids. CDR1 KGHSH and CDR2 LQKENI come from the germline V gene. The CDR3 DNA reads TGTGCCGGCTCACGGGACAGGGATAGTACCCTCCACTTT. Translating gives CAGSRDRDSTLHF.

The V and J genes are TRBV19 and TRBJ1-1; 8 nucleotides line up with TRBD1. V dropped 4 bases and J dropped 5; count of bases not matched to a gene: 3. CDR1 is LNHDA, CDR2 SQIVND, per germline (reference sequence). CDR3 length: 13 amino acids. The CDR3 DNA reads TGTGCCAGTAGTAGCCGGACAGGGACTGAAGCTTTCTTT. Its translation is CASSSRTGTEAFF.

The chain carries TRBV7-3 and TRBJ1-2; D is ambiguous. The CDR3 has 12 amino acids. Germline loops: CDR1 SGHTA, CDR2 FQGTGA. V was trimmed by 1 base and J by 4 bases, leaving 4 bases between them. CDR3 coding DNA: TGTGCCAGCAGCTTAATCGTCTATGGCTACACCTTC. Its translation: CASSLIVYGYTF.

The J gene is TRBJ1-1, the V gene TRBV29-1; D unclear. This CDR3 is 14 amino acids long. CDR1 SQVTM and CDR2 ANQGSEA come from the germline V gene. The V end lost 3 bases, the J end lost 2 bases, and 13 bases lay between the germline ends. This CDR3 is CSVETGSGNTEAFF. CDR3 DNA: TGCAGCGTTGAGACCGGGTCCGGAAACACTGAAGCTTTCTTT.

This clonotype occurred many times. The chain employs TRBV6-5 and TRBJ1-1; 8 nucleotides agree with TRBD1. The CDR3 runs to 13 residues. The V gene end was trimmed by 7 bases and the J gene end by 8 bases; junction bases not matched to a gene: 9. CDR1 and CDR2 from the germline V gene are MNHEY and SVGAGI. The CDR3 spells CASISRDRMEAFF. In DNA, the CDR3 is TGTGCCAGCATTTCGAGGGACAGGATGGAAGCTTTCTTT.

The table lists this clonotype with many counts. CDR3 protein: CASSRYLSGANYGYTF. The CDR3 DNA follows: TGTGCCAGCAGCCGTTATCTCTCGGGTGCTAACTATGGCTACACCTTC. V gene TRBV4-2 combines with J gene TRBJ1-2; D is unclear. Germline V gene data show CDR1 as LGHNA and CDR2 as YNFKEQ. V was shortened by 4 bases and J by 0 bases, with 15 bases between the two germline ends. CDR3 size: 16 residues.

V gene TRBV9 combines with J gene TRBJ1-2; 10 nucleotides agree with TRBD1. V dropped 0 bases and J dropped 2; count of bases not matched to a gene: 7. The length of the CDR3 is 17 residues. CDR1 is SGDLS, CDR2 YYNGEE, per germline. CDR3 amino acids: CASSVEGQGLGNYGYTF. The CDR3 bases are TGTGCCAGCAGCGTAGAGGGACAGGGGCTGGGGAACTATGGCTACACCTTC.

The CDR3 nucleotides read TGTGCCAGCAGGATACAGGGGGCCTACGAGCAGTACTTC. Its translation: CASRIQGAYEQYF. The chain joins TRBV2 to TRBJ2-7; the match to TRBD1 covers 8 bases. V was clipped by 6 bases and J by 2 bases; unmatched bases: 3. The length of the CDR3 is 13 residues. The germline V gene has CDR1 SNHLY and CDR2 FYNNEI. Full variable domain (missing parts from reference TRBV2 and TRBJ2-7): EPEVTQTPSHQVTQMGQEVILRCVPISNHLYFYWYRQILGQKVEFLVSFYNNEISEKSEIFDDQFSVERPDGSNFTLKIRSTKLEDSAMYFCASRIQGAYEQYFGPGTRLTVT.

This chain uses TRBV12-3 or TRBV12-4 with TRBJ2-7, with D possibly being TRBD2 (7 bases). Trimming pared 8 bases from V and 3 bases from J, leaving 14 bases between. The CDR3 totals 13 residues. The CDR3 DNA is TGTGCCAGCGGGGGGGGGGCAGGCTACGAGCAGTACTTC. This encodes CASGGGAGYEQYF.

This clonotype was detected ten times or more. This chain uses TRBV5-4 with TRBJ1-1, with 10 nucleotides matching TRBD1. Trimming took 4 bases from V and 6 from J; bases not matched to a gene: 3. This CDR3 has 13 amino acids. From germline, CDR1 is SGHNT and CDR2 YYREEE (reference sequence). The CDR3 DNA reads TGTGCCAGCAGCCAGGGACAGGGGCCTGAAGCTTTCTTT. Its protein product is CASSQGQGPEAFF.

In its sample, this clonotype was seen many times. The J gene is TRBJ1-2, the V gene TRBV19; D is perhaps TRBD1 (6 bases). The CDR3 contains 14 residues. Per the germline V gene, CDR1 is LNHDA and CDR2 is SQIVND (reference sequence). V was pared by 4 bases and J by 4 bases, with 13 bases between. The CDR3 region has the DNA TGTGCCAGTAGTAATCCCGGGACACGCTATGGCTACACCTTC. This sequence encodes CASSNPGTRYGYTF.

To note about this clonotype: Just one base apart from a much larger clone, this may be a read error. The J gene is TRBJ1-2, the V gene TRBV20-1, with a weak D call TRBD1 (5 bases). Germline CDR1 DFQATT, CDR2 SNEGSKA (reference sequence). This CDR3 is built from 12 residues. CDR3 amino acids: CGAEPRGDGYTF. CDR3 in DNA: TGCGGTGCCGAGCCGCGGGGCGATGGCTACACCTTC.

There are a few counts of this clonotype. Being one base from a much bigger clone, this may be a read error. This chain joins TRBV15 and TRBJ2-6, with 8 bases aligning to TRBD1. The CDR3 is 14 amino acids. Germline V gene lookup returns CDR1 LNHNV and CDR2 YYDKDF (reference sequence). In DNA form, the CDR3 reads TGTGCCACCAGGGACAGGGCTGGGGCCAACGTCCGGACTTTC. Protein product: CATRDRAGANVRTF.

This sequence joins TRBV2 and TRBJ1-5; 9 bases agree with TRBD1. This CDR3 has 14 amino acids. Looked up from germline, CDR1 is SNHLY and CDR2 is FYNNEI. V shed 8 bases and J 10 bases; nucleotides not matched to a gene: 12. The CDR3 nucleotides are TGTGCCAGCTTGAGCCGGGACAGGGTCTTACCCCAGCATTTT. Protein product: CASLSRDRVLPQHF. Filled out from reference TRBV2 and TRBJ1-5, the complete variable domain reads EPEVTQTPSHQVTQMGQEVILRCVPISNHLYFYWYRQILGQKVEFLVSFYNNEISEKSEIFDDQFSVERPDGSNFTLKIRSTKLEDSAMYFCASLSRDRVLPQHFGDGTRLSIL.

There are many counts of this clonotype. This chain joins TRBV6-1 and TRBJ1-2, with 9 nucleotides matching TRBD1. Unmatched junction bases numbered 10, after V lost 6 bases and J lost 11 bases. Germline CDR1 is MNHNS and CDR2 is SASEGT. This CDR3 is built from 13 residues. The CDR3 spells CASSLTWTGVYTF. The DNA for the CDR3 is TGTGCCAGCAGCCTAACCTGGACAGGGGTATACACCTTC.

The rearrangement uses TRBV15 and TRBJ2-5, with D hard to call. CDR3 length equals 14 residues. The germline V gene has CDR1 LNHNV and CDR2 YYDKDF (reference sequence). V lost 1 base, J lost 1 base, and 7 bases lay in between. The CDR3 DNA follows: TGTGCCACCAGCAGAGTGTCCAGCCAAGAGACCCAGTACTTC. Translation gives CATSRVSSQETQYF.

The rearrangement links TRBV6-1 to TRBJ2-1, with TRBD1 identical over 10 bases. The CDR3 is made up of 15 amino acids. Germline V CDR1 and CDR2: MNHNS, SASEGT. The trim removed 6 bases at V and 6 bases at J, leaving 8 bases unmatched. The CDR3, as DNA: TGTGCCAGCAGCCCGACCCGGGACAGGGGCAATGAGCAGTTCTTC. This encodes CASSPTRDRGNEQFF.

There are many counts of this clonotype. The chain is built from TRBV20-1 and TRBJ2-1; 8 nucleotides line up with TRBD1. The length of the CDR3 is 12 residues. The trim removed 7 bases at V and 8 bases at J, leaving 7 bases unmatched. In germline, CDR1 is DFQATT, CDR2 SNEGSKA (reference sequence). In DNA, the CDR3 is TGCAGTGTCAGGGGGCGATGGGATGAGCAGTTCTTC. Translated, it gives CSVRGRWDEQFF.

This clonotype was picked up many times. The chain combines TRBV12-3 or TRBV12-4 with TRBJ1-2, with unresolved D. V was pared by 5 bases and J by 5 bases, with 9 bases between. CDR3 length: 12 amino acids. CDR3 DNA: TGTGCCAGCAGTCCGAGCGAGTATGGCTACACCTTC. It yields the protein CASSPSEYGYTF.